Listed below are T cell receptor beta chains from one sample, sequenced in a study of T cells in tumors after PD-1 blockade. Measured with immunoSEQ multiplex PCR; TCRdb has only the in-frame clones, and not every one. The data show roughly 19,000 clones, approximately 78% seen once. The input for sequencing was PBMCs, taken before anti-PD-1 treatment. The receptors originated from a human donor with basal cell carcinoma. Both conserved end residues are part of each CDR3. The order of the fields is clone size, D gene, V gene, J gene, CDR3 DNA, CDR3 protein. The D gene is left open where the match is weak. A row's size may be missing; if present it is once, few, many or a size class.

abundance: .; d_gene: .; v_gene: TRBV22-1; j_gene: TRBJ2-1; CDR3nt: TGTCCCCCCTGTGACGGGGGGGCGCGGGAGGGGAGCTCCTACAATGAGCAGTTCTTC; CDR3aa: CPPCDGGAREGSSYNEQFF
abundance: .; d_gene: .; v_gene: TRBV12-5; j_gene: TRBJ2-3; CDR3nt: TGTGCTAGTGCCCGGAAACCAGGTATGGCAGATACGCAGTATTTT; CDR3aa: CASARKPGMADTQYF
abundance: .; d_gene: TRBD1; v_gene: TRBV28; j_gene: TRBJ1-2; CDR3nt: TGTGCCAGCACCCCTCTCGGACAGGGAATCTATGGCTACACCTTC; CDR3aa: CASTPLGQGIYGYTF
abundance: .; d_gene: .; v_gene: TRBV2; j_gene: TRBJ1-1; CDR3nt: TGTGCCAGCAGCAAATTGGAGAACACTGAAGCTTTCTTT; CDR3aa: CASSKLENTEAFF
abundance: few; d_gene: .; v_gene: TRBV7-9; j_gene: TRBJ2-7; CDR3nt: TGTGCCAGCAGCTTAGTCGGCAGCGAGCAGTACTTC; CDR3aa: CASSLVGSEQYF
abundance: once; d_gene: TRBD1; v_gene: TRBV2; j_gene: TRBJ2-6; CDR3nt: TGTGCCAGCAGTTTACAGGGGGCCCTATCTGGGGCCAACGTCCTGACTTTC; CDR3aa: CASSLQGALSGANVLTF
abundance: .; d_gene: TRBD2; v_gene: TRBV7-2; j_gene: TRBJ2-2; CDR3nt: TGTGCCAGCAGCTTACGATCTAGCGGGAGTAGGACCGGGGAGCTGTTTTTT; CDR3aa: CASSLRSSGSRTGELFF
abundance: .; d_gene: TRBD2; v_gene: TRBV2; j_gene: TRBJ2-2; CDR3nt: TGTGCCAGCAGTGAAACTAGCGGGACCTTTGGAACCGGGGAGCTGTTTTTT; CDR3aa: CASSETSGTFGTGELFF
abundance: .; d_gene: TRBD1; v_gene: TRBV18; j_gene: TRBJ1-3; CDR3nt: TGTGCCAGCTCACGGGATTTCGGACAGGGCTCTGGAAACACCATATATTTT; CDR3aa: CASSRDFGQGSGNTIYF
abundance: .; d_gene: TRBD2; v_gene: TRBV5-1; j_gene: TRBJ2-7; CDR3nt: TGCGCCAGCAGCTTGCGTTCGTCTAGCGGGAGATCCGAGCAGTACTTC; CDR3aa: CASSLRSSSGRSEQYF